These T cell receptor beta chains were read from a single sample in a study of cytomegalovirus exposure and HLA in healthy donors. The repertoire was sequenced with immunoSEQ multiplex PCR; TCRdb's copy has only in-frame clones and lacks some. This table holds about 180,000 clones, more than 65% found once. What was sequenced was PBMCs. These TCRs come from a girl aged 2-10 years in good health and CMV-seropositive. Both conserved end residues are part of each CDR3. A D gene is named only where the DNA matches it firmly. Not all rows give a size; the values are once, few, many and, for expanded clones, a class.

v_gene: TRBV6-6; abundance: -; d_gene: -; j_gene: TRBJ1-2; CDR3nt: TGTGCCAGCAGTTACTCGAATTCCCGGGATGGCTACACCTTC; CDR3aa: CASSYSNSRDGYTF
v_gene: TRBV2; abundance: -; d_gene: TRBD1; j_gene: TRBJ2-1; CDR3nt: TGTGCCAGCAGGACTCGGGACAGGGGGCAGGAGCAGTTCTTC; CDR3aa: CASRTRDRGQEQFF
v_gene: TRBV18; abundance: -; d_gene: -; j_gene: TRBJ1-1; CDR3nt: TGTGCCAGCTCACCAGGGCAGTCCCGGAACACTGAAGCTTTCTTT; CDR3aa: CASSPGQSRNTEAFF
v_gene: TRBV12-5; abundance: -; d_gene: -; j_gene: TRBJ2-7; CDR3nt: TGTGCTAGTGGTTTGGGAGATTCGGGTAGGAGGCAGTACTTC; CDR3aa: CASGLGDSGRRQYF
v_gene: TRBV4-2; abundance: -; d_gene: TRBD1; j_gene: TRBJ1-5; CDR3nt: TGTGCCAGCAGCCATGACAGGGGGCTAACGGGACAGCCCCAGCATTTT; CDR3aa: CASSHDRGLTGQPQHF
v_gene: TRBV10-2; abundance: -; d_gene: TRBD2; j_gene: TRBJ2-1; CDR3nt: TGCGCCATAGCACCTGGCGGGAGTAGCGATGAGCAGTTCTTC; CDR3aa: CAIAPGGSSDEQFF
v_gene: TRBV5-1; abundance: -; d_gene: TRBD1; j_gene: TRBJ1-6; CDR3nt: TGCGCCAGCAGCCAGGGGGATAGTTATAATTCACCCCTCCACTTT; CDR3aa: CASSQGDSYNSPLHF
v_gene: TRBV7-2; abundance: -; d_gene: TRBD1; j_gene: TRBJ1-2; CDR3nt: TGTGCCAGCAGCTCCCGGGACAGCGGACTGTATGGCTACACCTTC; CDR3aa: CASSSRDSGLYGYTF
v_gene: TRBV5-6; abundance: few; d_gene: -; j_gene: TRBJ1-3; CDR3nt: TGTGCCAGCAGCCGCGGGGGAAACACCATATATTTT; CDR3aa: CASSRGGNTIYF
v_gene: TRBV19; abundance: -; d_gene: TRBD1; j_gene: TRBJ1-1; CDR3nt: TGTGCCAGTAGTATAACAGGGGTGAACACTGAAGCTTTCTTT; CDR3aa: CASSITGVNTEAFF
v_gene: TRBV5-4; abundance: -; d_gene: -; j_gene: TRBJ1-5; CDR3nt: TGTGCCAGCAGCTGGGAGCCTGATCAGCCCCAGCATTTT; CDR3aa: CASSWEPDQPQHF
v_gene: TRBV6-5; abundance: -; d_gene: -; j_gene: TRBJ2-7; CDR3nt: TGTGCCAGCAGCTTGGGAGGAACCACCTACGAGCAGTACTTC; CDR3aa: CASSLGGTTYEQYF
v_gene: TRBV29-1; abundance: -; d_gene: -; j_gene: TRBJ2-7; CDR3nt: TGCAGCGTTGAGGCACAGGCCACCTACGAGCAGTACTTC; CDR3aa: CSVEAQATYEQYF
v_gene: TRBV7-9; abundance: -; d_gene: -; j_gene: TRBJ2-1; CDR3nt: TGTGCCAGCAGCTTAGGGCAAAATGAGCAGTTCTTC; CDR3aa: CASSLGQNEQFF
v_gene: TRBV30; abundance: -; d_gene: -; j_gene: TRBJ2-3; CDR3nt: TGTGCCTGGAGTGTGGGAGGGGGGCCAGATACGCAGTATTTT; CDR3aa: CAWSVGGGPDTQYF
v_gene: TRBV6-1; abundance: -; d_gene: TRBD1; j_gene: TRBJ1-6; CDR3nt: TGTGCCAGCAGTGACCTAGACAGGGATCCGCCCCTCCACTTT; CDR3aa: CASSDLDRDPPLHF
v_gene: TRBV28; abundance: -; d_gene: -; j_gene: TRBJ1-3; CDR3nt: TGTGCCAGCAGTGGAACGGGCACCATATATTTT; CDR3aa: CASSGTGTIYF
v_gene: TRBV5-1; abundance: -; d_gene: -; j_gene: TRBJ1-1; CDR3nt: TGCGCCAGCAGCTTGGTTTTAAGCGGGGGCAGATGCACTGAAGCTTTCTTT; CDR3aa: CASSLVLSGGRCTEAFF
v_gene: TRBV5-4; abundance: -; d_gene: TRBD1; j_gene: TRBJ1-2; CDR3nt: TGTGCCAGCAGCATACAGGGGGCAGGTGGCTACACCTTC; CDR3aa: CASSIQGAGGYTF
v_gene: TRBV5-3; abundance: -; d_gene: TRBD2; j_gene: TRBJ2-7; CDR3nt: TGTGCCAGAAGCCAACAGCGGGAGTGGGGCGAGCAGTACTTC; CDR3aa: CARSQQREWGEQYF
v_gene: TRBV5-1; abundance: -; d_gene: TRBD2; j_gene: TRBJ2-1; CDR3nt: TGCGCCAGCAGCCCTCGAGCGGGAGGTATTTCGGGTGAGCAGTTCTTC; CDR3aa: CASSPRAGGISGEQFF
v_gene: TRBV7-9; abundance: few; d_gene: -; j_gene: TRBJ1-3; CDR3nt: TGTGCCAGCAGCTTAAGTGGGAGGGGCACCATATATTTT; CDR3aa: CASSLSGRGTIYF
v_gene: TRBV4-2; abundance: -; d_gene: -; j_gene: TRBJ2-6; CDR3nt: TGTGCCAGCAGCCAAGATCTGCGGGCTGGGGCCAACGTCCTGACTTTC; CDR3aa: CASSQDLRAGANVLTF
v_gene: TRBV11-1; abundance: -; d_gene: TRBD1; j_gene: TRBJ2-5; CDR3nt: TGTGCCAGCAGCCCCCCGACAGGGCAGGCGGAGACCCAGTACTTC; CDR3aa: CASSPPTGQAETQYF
v_gene: TRBV7-2; abundance: -; d_gene: TRBD1; j_gene: TRBJ1-5; CDR3nt: TGTGCCAGCAGCCGCCGAGGGGGCTATAATCAGCCCCAGCATTTT; CDR3aa: CASSRRGGYNQPQHF
v_gene: TRBV4-2; abundance: -; d_gene: -; j_gene: TRBJ2-7; CDR3nt: TGTGCCAGCAGCCAAGTTACGTGGTGGGGGGTGTCGAGCGAGCAGTACTTC; CDR3aa: CASSQVTWWGVSSEQYF
v_gene: TRBV5-4; abundance: -; d_gene: -; j_gene: TRBJ1-1; CDR3nt: TGTGCCAGCAGCATTGACAGGTCGGGAACTGAAGCTTTCTTT; CDR3aa: CASSIDRSGTEAFF
v_gene: TRBV6-5; abundance: few; d_gene: -; j_gene: TRBJ2-7; CDR3nt: TGTGCCAGCAGTTCCTTCCACGGGAACTACGAGCAGTACTTC; CDR3aa: CASSSFHGNYEQYF
v_gene: TRBV19; abundance: -; d_gene: -; j_gene: TRBJ2-3; CDR3nt: TGTGCCTCCCGGGGACGGGGGACTCGCACAGATACGCAGTATTTT; CDR3aa: CASRGRGTRTDTQYF
v_gene: TRBV7-9; abundance: -; d_gene: -; j_gene: TRBJ1-2; CDR3nt: TGTGCCAGCAGCTTATTCAGGGGCGGTGATAGAAATGGCTACACCTTC; CDR3aa: CASSLFRGGDRNGYTF
v_gene: TRBV5-1; abundance: once; d_gene: -; j_gene: TRBJ2-3; CDR3nt: TGCGCCAGCAGCTGGGCCAGGGGCCCAGGAGATACGCAGTATTTT; CDR3aa: CASSWARGPGDTQYF
v_gene: TRBV7-9; abundance: once; d_gene: -; j_gene: TRBJ1-1; CDR3nt: TGTGCCAGCAGCTTAATGGACATTAAAACCGCTGAAGCTTTCTTT; CDR3aa: CASSLMDIKTAEAFF
v_gene: TRBV11-3; abundance: once; d_gene: TRBD1; j_gene: TRBJ1-6; CDR3nt: TGTGCCAGCAGCGCCCGACAGGGGAGTTCACCCCTCCACTTT; CDR3aa: CASSARQGSSPLHF
v_gene: TRBV6-1; abundance: -; d_gene: -; j_gene: TRBJ1-4; CDR3nt: TGTGCCAGCAGTGAAGGGGGGGGAATAAGACTGTTTTTT; CDR3aa: CASSEGGGIRLFF
v_gene: TRBV14; abundance: -; d_gene: TRBD1; j_gene: TRBJ1-2; CDR3nt: TGTGCCAGCAGCCAAGCTATCGGCCCCCGGGACAGGGGTAACTATGGCTACACCTTC; CDR3aa: CASSQAIGPRDRGNYGYTF
v_gene: TRBV7-8; abundance: -; d_gene: TRBD1; j_gene: TRBJ1-1; CDR3nt: TGTGCCAGCAGCTTGGGGAGTCAGGGGGTGAACACTGAAGCTTTCTTT; CDR3aa: CASSLGSQGVNTEAFF
v_gene: TRBV5-4; abundance: -; d_gene: TRBD1; j_gene: TRBJ1-1; CDR3nt: TGTGCCAGCAGCACCATCGACAGGGATGAAGCTTTCTTT; CDR3aa: CASSTIDRDEAFF
v_gene: TRBV7-8; abundance: once; d_gene: -; j_gene: TRBJ2-1; CDR3nt: TGTGCCAGCAGCTTAGGCGTCAATGAGCAGTTCTTC; CDR3aa: CASSLGVNEQFF
v_gene: TRBV30; abundance: -; d_gene: -; j_gene: TRBJ1-2; CDR3nt: TGTGCCTGGAACACAGGGAACTATGGCTACACCTTC; CDR3aa: CAWNTGNYGYTF
v_gene: TRBV9; abundance: -; d_gene: -; j_gene: TRBJ1-3; CDR3nt: TGTGCCAGCAGCGTAGAGCCAGGGCTTGGAAACACCATATATTTT; CDR3aa: CASSVEPGLGNTIYF
v_gene: TRBV14; abundance: -; d_gene: -; j_gene: TRBJ2-2; CDR3nt: TGTGCCAGCAGCCAAGATCGAGAGGAGCACCTGAACACCGGGGAGCTGTTTTTT; CDR3aa: CASSQDREEHLNTGELFF
v_gene: TRBV4-1; abundance: -; d_gene: -; j_gene: TRBJ1-5; CDR3nt: TGCGCCAGCAGCCAAGGTTCGGGACATCAACGGGGCCAGCCCCAGCATTTT; CDR3aa: CASSQGSGHQRGQPQHF
v_gene: TRBV11-3; abundance: -; d_gene: -; j_gene: TRBJ2-7; CDR3nt: TGTGCCAGCAGCTTGCCGGGAACCTACGAGCAGTACTTC; CDR3aa: CASSLPGTYEQYF
v_gene: TRBV6-5; abundance: -; d_gene: -; j_gene: TRBJ1-6; CDR3nt: TGTGCCAGCAGTTCAACTTATTCACCCCTCCACTTT; CDR3aa: CASSSTYSPLHF
v_gene: TRBV21-1; abundance: -; d_gene: -; j_gene: TRBJ2-2; CDR3nt: TGTGCCAGCAGCATTAGACAGGGGGCTTATGCGAACACCGGGGAGCTGTTTTTT; CDR3aa: CASSIRQGAYANTGELFF
v_gene: TRBV6-5; abundance: -; d_gene: -; j_gene: TRBJ1-3; CDR3nt: TGTGCCAGCAGCCGATGGGGGACTGATGGAAACACCATATATTTT; CDR3aa: CASSRWGTDGNTIYF
v_gene: TRBV7-3; abundance: few; d_gene: -; j_gene: TRBJ2-1; CDR3nt: TGTGCCAGCAGCCCCAATGGAGGACCTTCGGGGGAGCAGTTCTTC; CDR3aa: CASSPNGGPSGEQFF
v_gene: TRBV19; abundance: -; d_gene: -; j_gene: TRBJ2-1; CDR3nt: TGTGCCAGTAGTCTCCTTCGAACAGCGGAGAATGAGCAGTTCTTC; CDR3aa: CASSLLRTAENEQFF
v_gene: TRBV7-2; abundance: -; d_gene: -; j_gene: TRBJ1-3; CDR3nt: TGTGCCAGCAGCTTAGAGAGCCCTTCCTCTGGAAACACCATATATTTT; CDR3aa: CASSLESPSSGNTIYF